This T cell receptor beta chain was identified in a study of blood T cell repertoires in COVID-19. Background on the study: Donors in the United States, Italy and Spain gave samples during acute or convalescent COVID-19. Sample material is recorded as cDNA or gDNA derived from T cells, B-cell-depleted T cells, or PBMCs.

In the original workflow: Researchers report that nucleated cell counts were estimated from reference gene primer amplification. Only in-frame clones appear in the TCRdb table, and some are missing; sequencing was by immunoSEQ multiplex PCR. V, J and clone size are those of that table, while D and trimming were read from the DNA. This table has under 45,000 clones, around 83% appearing once. Trimming at V came to 0 bases and at J to 3 bases, leaving 5 bases not matched to a gene. The CDR3 extends over 16 amino acids. Germline V CDR1 and CDR2: SGDLS, YYNGEE. The J gene is TRBJ2-3, the V gene TRBV9; 9 bases map to TRBD2. Sequencing was done on a sample of peripheral blood. This clonotype was obtained from a woman of 80 years or more with active or convalescent COVID-19. CDR3 DNA sequence: TGTGCCAGCAGCGTAGGGGCGGGAGGGGTGACAGATACGCAGTATTTT. The encoded protein is CASSVGAGGVTDTQYF.